This is a list of T cell receptor beta chains from one sample in a study of glioma-infiltrating T cells after dendritic cell vaccination. Only in-frame clones appear in the TCRdb table, and some are missing; sequencing was by immunoSEQ multiplex PCR. The data show 50,000 to 55,000 clones, with roughly 90% seen just once and 5.3% held by the top ten. The sample was blood, taken after dendritic cell vaccination. Receptor source: a human donor with glioblastoma. The CDR3 runs from the conserved cysteine through the conserved F or W. The D gene is left open where the match is weak. Size is stated for part of the rows, as once, few or many counts, or as a class when the clone is expanded.

clone_size: -
d_call: -
j_call: TRBJ1-2
v_call: TRBV7-2
cdr3_aa: CASSPRDWAGSYGYTF
cdr3_nt: TGTGCCAGCAGCCCGCGGGATTGGGCAGGGAGCTATGGCTACACCTTC

clone_size: -
d_call: -
j_call: TRBJ1-1
v_call: TRBV7-2
cdr3_aa: CASSMGQFTEAFF
cdr3_nt: TGTGCCAGCAGCATGGGACAATTCACTGAAGCTTTCTTT

clone_size: few
d_call: -
j_call: TRBJ2-7
v_call: TRBV11-3
cdr3_aa: CASSLTGSDEQYF
cdr3_nt: TGTGCCAGCAGCTTAACTGGGAGCGACGAGCAGTACTTC

clone_size: -
d_call: TRBD2
j_call: TRBJ2-7
v_call: TRBV11-2
cdr3_aa: CASSLLAGVSYEQYF
cdr3_nt: TGTGCCAGCAGCTTGCTAGCGGGAGTTTCTTACGAGCAGTACTTC

clone_size: -
d_call: TRBD2
j_call: TRBJ2-1
v_call: TRBV7-2
cdr3_aa: CASSLMGLAAWEQFF
cdr3_nt: TGTGCCAGCAGCTTGATGGGACTAGCGGCCTGGGAGCAGTTCTTC

clone_size: -
d_call: TRBD2
j_call: TRBJ2-3
v_call: TRBV28
cdr3_aa: CASSHLGLAGSDTQYF
cdr3_nt: TGTGCCAGCAGTCATCTGGGACTAGCGGGATCAGATACGCAGTATTTT

clone_size: -
d_call: TRBD1
j_call: TRBJ1-5
v_call: TRBV6-6
cdr3_aa: CASRLRGFEQPQHF
cdr3_nt: TGTGCCAGCAGACTCAGGGGGTTTGAGCAGCCCCAGCATTTT

clone_size: -
d_call: -
j_call: TRBJ2-5
v_call: TRBV6-1
cdr3_aa: CASSEAYQRWETQYF
cdr3_nt: TGTGCCAGCAGTGAAGCTTACCAGAGGTGGGAGACCCAGTACTTC

clone_size: -
d_call: -
j_call: TRBJ1-2
v_call: TRBV5-1
cdr3_aa: CASSLTGQGYGYTF
cdr3_nt: TGCGCCAGCAGCTTGACAGGGCAGGGTTATGGCTACACCTTC

clone_size: -
d_call: -
j_call: TRBJ1-1
v_call: TRBV6-1
cdr3_aa: CASSYSPAFF
cdr3_nt: TGTGCCAGCAGTTACTCCCCGGCTTTCTTT

clone_size: -
d_call: TRBD2
j_call: TRBJ2-5
v_call: TRBV10-3
cdr3_aa: CAISGGLAGERETQYF
cdr3_nt: TGTGCCATCTCGGGGGGGCTAGCGGGAGAACGAGAGACCCAGTACTTC

clone_size: -
d_call: -
j_call: TRBJ1-2
v_call: TRBV5-1
cdr3_aa: CASSSGAEFNGYTF
cdr3_nt: TGCGCCAGCAGCTCAGGGGCGGAATTCAACGGCTACACCTTC

clone_size: -
d_call: -
j_call: TRBJ2-1
v_call: TRBV28
cdr3_aa: CASSGVASSREQFF
cdr3_nt: TGTGCCAGCAGTGGGGTAGCGAGTTCGCGTGAGCAGTTCTTC

clone_size: -
d_call: -
j_call: TRBJ1-2
v_call: TRBV20-1
cdr3_aa: CSVSLLYGYTF
cdr3_nt: TGCAGTGTGTCCCTACTCTATGGCTACACCTTC

clone_size: -
d_call: TRBD1
j_call: TRBJ1-1
v_call: TRBV5-6
cdr3_aa: CASSVNRGGPTEAFF
cdr3_nt: TGTGCCAGCAGCGTTAACAGGGGTGGGCCCACTGAAGCTTTCTTT

clone_size: once
d_call: TRBD1
j_call: TRBJ2-3
v_call: TRBV6-5
cdr3_aa: CASSYPGTGVTDTQYF
cdr3_nt: TGTGCCAGCAGTTACCCCGGGACAGGGGTAACAGATACGCAGTATTTT

clone_size: -
d_call: -
j_call: TRBJ1-1
v_call: TRBV4-3
cdr3_aa: CASSLTGYTEAFF
cdr3_nt: TGCGCCAGCAGCCTCACAGGTTACACTGAAGCTTTCTTT

clone_size: -
d_call: -
j_call: TRBJ2-5
v_call: TRBV11-2
cdr3_aa: CASSLAVAAQETQYF
cdr3_nt: TGTGCCAGCAGCCTGGCGGTAGCGGCCCAAGAGACCCAGTACTTC

clone_size: once
d_call: TRBD2
j_call: TRBJ2-1
v_call: TRBV4-1
cdr3_aa: CASSQDGLAGGMSYNEQFF
cdr3_nt: TGCGCCAGCAGCCAAGATGGGCTAGCGGGAGGGATGTCCTACAATGAGCAGTTCTTC

clone_size: -
d_call: TRBD2
j_call: TRBJ2-1
v_call: TRBV2
cdr3_aa: CASRYIAGGEQFF
cdr3_nt: TGTGCCAGCAGGTATATAGCGGGAGGTGAGCAGTTCTTC

clone_size: -
d_call: -
j_call: TRBJ2-2
v_call: TRBV4-3
cdr3_aa: CASSQEARTGELFF
cdr3_nt: TGCGCCAGCAGCCAAGAGGCACGCACCGGGGAGCTGTTTTTT

clone_size: -
d_call: -
j_call: TRBJ2-5
v_call: TRBV5-4
cdr3_aa: CASSTREVGETQYF
cdr3_nt: TGTGCCAGTTCCACCCGGGAAGTAGGAGAGACCCAGTACTTC

clone_size: -
d_call: -
j_call: TRBJ2-1
v_call: TRBV6-5
cdr3_aa: CASSYSTGGNNEQFF
cdr3_nt: TGTGCCAGCAGTTACTCGACCGGGGGAAACAATGAGCAGTTCTTC

clone_size: -
d_call: TRBD2
j_call: TRBJ2-5
v_call: TRBV9
cdr3_aa: CASSVTSGSSETQYF
cdr3_nt: TGTGCCAGCAGCGTAACTAGCGGGAGCTCAGAGACCCAGTACTTC

clone_size: -
d_call: -
j_call: TRBJ1-1
v_call: TRBV10-3
cdr3_aa: CAISGQGRKKDTEAFF
cdr3_nt: TGTGCCATCAGTGGCCAGGGCCGCAAAAAGGACACTGAAGCTTTCTTT

clone_size: -
d_call: -
j_call: TRBJ2-1
v_call: TRBV9
cdr3_aa: CASSVDSRNEQFF
cdr3_nt: TGTGCCAGCAGCGTAGACTCTAGAAATGAGCAGTTCTTC

clone_size: -
d_call: -
j_call: TRBJ1-5
v_call: TRBV30
cdr3_aa: CAWSVQINQPQHF
cdr3_nt: TGTGCCTGGAGTGTACAGATCAATCAGCCCCAGCATTTT

clone_size: -
d_call: -
j_call: TRBJ2-7
v_call: TRBV2
cdr3_aa: CASTVTPGSYEQYF
cdr3_nt: TGTGCCAGCACAGTGACACCCGGTTCCTACGAGCAGTACTTC

clone_size: -
d_call: -
j_call: TRBJ1-5
v_call: TRBV19
cdr3_aa: CASSTKQADNQPQHF
cdr3_nt: TGTGCCAGTAGTACCAAGCAAGCGGACAATCAGCCCCAGCATTTT

clone_size: -
d_call: TRBD2
j_call: TRBJ2-7
v_call: TRBV5-6
cdr3_aa: CASSLPGRGISYEQYF
cdr3_nt: TGTGCCAGCAGCTTGCCGGGGCGGGGGATCTCCTACGAGCAGTACTTC

clone_size: -
d_call: -
j_call: TRBJ1-1
v_call: TRBV19
cdr3_aa: CASSIGFGGRAFF
cdr3_nt: TGTGCCAGTAGTATCGGTTTCGGGGGGCGAGCTTTCTTT

clone_size: -
d_call: -
j_call: TRBJ2-3
v_call: TRBV7-3
cdr3_aa: CASSRQVDASDTQYF
cdr3_nt: TGTGCCAGCAGCCGACAGGTTGATGCGTCAGATACGCAGTATTTT

clone_size: -
d_call: TRBD1
j_call: TRBJ1-2
v_call: TRBV30
cdr3_aa: CAWSWRPGQPVYGYTF
cdr3_nt: TGTGCCTGGAGTTGGAGACCGGGACAGCCGGTGTATGGCTACACCTTC

clone_size: -
d_call: TRBD1
j_call: TRBJ2-1
v_call: TRBV7-6
cdr3_aa: CASSGPRGFDNEQFF
cdr3_nt: TGTGCCAGCAGCGGCCCCAGGGGGTTCGACAATGAGCAGTTCTTC

clone_size: once
d_call: TRBD2
j_call: TRBJ2-5
v_call: TRBV5-1
cdr3_aa: CASKDQRGQETQYF
cdr3_nt: TGCGCCAGCAAGGACCAGCGGGGCCAAGAGACCCAGTACTTC

clone_size: few
d_call: -
j_call: TRBJ2-2
v_call: TRBV7-8
cdr3_aa: CASSPRPSGLARNTGELFF
cdr3_nt: TGTGCCAGCTCACCGAGACCTTCGGGGCTAGCGAGAAACACCGGGGAGCTGTTTTTT

clone_size: -
d_call: TRBD2
j_call: TRBJ2-7
v_call: TRBV5-4
cdr3_aa: CASSPGGRGYEQYF
cdr3_nt: TGTGCCAGCAGCCCCGGGGGGAGAGGTTACGAGCAGTACTTC

clone_size: -
d_call: TRBD1
j_call: TRBJ1-1
v_call: TRBV5-1
cdr3_aa: CASSLVNGTGNTEAFF
cdr3_nt: TGCGCCAGCAGCTTGGTTAATGGGACAGGGAACACTGAAGCTTTCTTT

clone_size: -
d_call: -
j_call: TRBJ2-7
v_call: TRBV28
cdr3_aa: CASSPGDYEQYF
cdr3_nt: TGTGCCAGCAGTCCCGGGGACTACGAGCAGTACTTC

clone_size: -
d_call: TRBD1
j_call: TRBJ1-2
v_call: TRBV7-9
cdr3_aa: CASSPDRIYGYTF
cdr3_nt: TGTGCCAGCAGCCCGGACAGGATTTATGGCTACACCTTC

clone_size: -
d_call: -
j_call: TRBJ2-5
v_call: TRBV10-3
cdr3_aa: CAISDRETQYF
cdr3_nt: TGTGCCATCAGTGACCGAGAGACCCAGTACTTC

clone_size: -
d_call: -
j_call: TRBJ2-3
v_call: TRBV29-1
cdr3_aa: CSVRGVDYRGFDTQYF
cdr3_nt: TGCAGCGTCAGGGGGGTTGACTATCGGGGGTTTGATACGCAGTATTTT

clone_size: -
d_call: TRBD1
j_call: TRBJ2-7
v_call: TRBV6-7
cdr3_aa: CASSYGDRAFSYEQYF
cdr3_nt: TGTGCCAGCAGTTACGGGGACAGGGCTTTCTCCTACGAGCAGTACTTC

clone_size: -
d_call: -
j_call: TRBJ1-4
v_call: TRBV10-3
cdr3_aa: CATKGLGGPNNEKLFF
cdr3_nt: TGTGCCACCAAGGGGCTCGGGGGTCCAAATAATGAAAAACTGTTTTTT

clone_size: once
d_call: -
j_call: TRBJ2-3
v_call: TRBV5-1
cdr3_aa: CASSFTSRDTQYF
cdr3_nt: TGCGCCAGCAGCTTTACTAGCCGAGATACGCAGTATTTT

clone_size: few
d_call: -
j_call: TRBJ2-7
v_call: TRBV30
cdr3_aa: CAWSHSTGWGYEQYF
cdr3_nt: TGTGCCTGGAGTCATTCGACAGGTTGGGGATACGAGCAGTACTTC

clone_size: -
d_call: -
j_call: TRBJ1-4
v_call: TRBV19
cdr3_aa: CASSNFVGGTSVAELFF
cdr3_nt: TGTGCCAGTAGTAATTTTGTCGGCGGCACATCGGTGGCGGAACTGTTTTTT

clone_size: -
d_call: TRBD1
j_call: TRBJ1-1
v_call: TRBV11-1
cdr3_aa: CASSLTGQGLNTEAFF
cdr3_nt: TGTGCCAGCAGCTTGACCGGACAGGGTTTAAACACTGAAGCTTTCTTT

clone_size: -
d_call: -
j_call: TRBJ2-1
v_call: TRBV5-6
cdr3_aa: CASSSVSSGEQFF
cdr3_nt: TGTGCCAGCAGCTCGGTGAGCTCAGGTGAGCAGTTCTTC

clone_size: -
d_call: -
j_call: TRBJ2-7
v_call: TRBV5-4
cdr3_aa: CASSLEVETYEQYF
cdr3_nt: TGTGCCAGCAGCTTGGAAGTAGAGACCTACGAGCAGTACTTC

clone_size: -
d_call: -
j_call: TRBJ2-1
v_call: TRBV19
cdr3_aa: CASSPSPLAKEQFF
cdr3_nt: TGTGCCAGTAGTCCCTCGCCTCTAGCGAAGGAGCAGTTCTTC

clone_size: -
d_call: TRBD1
j_call: TRBJ2-7
v_call: TRBV10-3
cdr3_aa: CAISEPGQGYEQYF
cdr3_nt: TGTGCCATCAGTGAACCGGGACAGGGGTACGAGCAGTACTTC

clone_size: once
d_call: -
j_call: TRBJ1-5
v_call: TRBV7-3
cdr3_aa: CASTQGTNQPQHF
cdr3_nt: TGTGCCAGCACCCAGGGGACCAATCAGCCCCAGCATTTT

clone_size: -
d_call: TRBD2
j_call: TRBJ2-7
v_call: TRBV18
cdr3_aa: CASRPGTSGYEQYF
cdr3_nt: TGTGCCAGCCGACCTGGGACTAGCGGCTACGAGCAGTACTTC

clone_size: -
d_call: -
j_call: TRBJ1-2
v_call: TRBV28
cdr3_aa: CASSFPEGSRPGDGYTF
cdr3_nt: TGTGCCAGCAGTTTTCCCGAAGGGAGTCGGCCAGGGGATGGCTACACCTTC

clone_size: -
d_call: -
j_call: TRBJ1-6
v_call: TRBV14
cdr3_aa: CASSRAFPGSPLHF
cdr3_nt: TGTGCCAGCAGCCGCGCTTTCCCTGGTTCACCCCTCCACTTT

clone_size: -
d_call: -
j_call: TRBJ1-1
v_call: TRBV30
cdr3_aa: CAWSPEREAFF
cdr3_nt: TGTGCCTGGAGTCCCGAGCGGGAAGCTTTCTTT

clone_size: -
d_call: -
j_call: TRBJ1-3
v_call: TRBV28
cdr3_aa: CASSLVQGTGNTIYF
cdr3_nt: TGTGCCAGCAGTTTAGTTCAGGGGACTGGAAACACCATATATTTT